The rows below give T cell receptor beta chains drawn from one sample of a study of cytotoxic CD8 clonotypes in ibrutinib-treated CLL. Profiling relied on immunoSEQ multiplex PCR, and the TCRdb table lists in-frame clones only, not all of them. The table lists approximately 45,000 clones, around 70% of them singletons. The sample in question was PBMCs, obtained after 12 months of ibrutinib treatment. These receptors originate from a human donor with chronic lymphocytic leukemia. The CDR3 runs from the conserved cysteine through the conserved F or W. The D gene is left open where the match is weak. Clone size appears in some rows only: once, few, many, or a class for an expanded clone.

TRBV7-9	.	TRBD1	TRBJ1-2	CASSLGFPGQGSDGYTF	TGTGCCAGCAGCTTAGGTTTCCCGGGACAGGGATCCGATGGCTACACCTTC
TRBV10-3	few	TRBD1	TRBJ1-4	CAISETGQGNEKLFF	TGTGCCATCAGTGAGACAGGACAGGGTAATGAAAAACTGTTTTTT
TRBV4-1	few	.	TRBJ1-2	CASSQRDYGYTF	TGCGCCAGCAGCCAACGGGATTATGGCTACACCTTC
TRBV5-1	.	.	TRBJ1-1	CASSLAEQGSEAFF	TGCGCCAGCAGCTTGGCAGAACAGGGCTCTGAAGCTTTCTTT
TRBV11-3	once	.	TRBJ2-3	CASSFWSGNTDTQYF	TGTGCCAGCAGCTTCTGGAGCGGAAACACAGATACGCAGTATTTT
TRBV10-3	.	TRBD1	TRBJ1-2	CAIRGDRAYGYTF	TGTGCCATCAGGGGGGACAGGGCCTATGGCTACACCTTC
TRBV30	.	TRBD1	TRBJ1-3	CAWRSIPGQGLLAGNTIYF	TGTGCCTGGAGGTCCATCCCGGGACAGGGTCTACTTGCTGGAAACACCATATATTTT
TRBV2	few	.	TRBJ1-5	CASSAGLPLGNQPQHF	TGTGCCAGCAGTGCAGGGTTGCCCTTAGGCAATCAGCCCCAGCATTTT
TRBV5-1	.	.	TRBJ1-6	CASSLDRVYNSPLHF	TGCGCCAGCAGCTTGGACAGGGTCTATAATTCACCCCTCCACTTT
TRBV30	.	.	TRBJ1-3	CAWSVGSHSGNTIYF	TGTGCCTGGAGTGTTGGCAGTCACTCTGGAAACACCATATATTTT
TRBV29-1	.	.	TRBJ2-2	CSVGNTGELFF	TGCAGCGTTGGAAACACCGGGGAGCTGTTTTTT
TRBV19	.	.	TRBJ1-2	CASSIRQTYGYTF	TGTGCCAGTAGTATCCGACAGACCTATGGCTACACCTTC
TRBV18	.	.	TRBJ1-1	CASSPFRGENTEAFF	TGTGCCAGCTCACCATTTCGGGGAGAGAACACTGAAGCTTTCTTT
TRBV7-9	.	.	TRBJ1-5	CASSFSQGAPLPQHF	TGTGCCAGCAGCTTTTCCCAAGGGGCCCCTCTGCCCCAGCATTTT
TRBV5-1	.	.	TRBJ2-7	CASANGGEQYF	TGCGCCAGTGCTAACGGGGGCGAGCAGTACTTC
TRBV4-2	.	TRBD1	TRBJ2-7	CASSPGDDRAYEQYF	TGTGCCAGCAGCCCAGGCGATGACAGGGCCTACGAGCAGTACTTC
TRBV5-1	.	.	TRBJ2-3	CASSQGPTGDTQYF	TGCGCCAGCAGCCAGGGACCCACCGGGGATACGCAGTATTTT
TRBV6-6	.	.	TRBJ2-7	CASSYGREQYF	TGTGCCAGCAGTTACGGCCGCGAGCAGTACTTC
TRBV10-2	.	.	TRBJ1-5	CASSESAGRQPQHF	TGCGCCAGCAGTGAGTCGGCGGGTCGCCAGCCCCAGCATTTT
TRBV5-1	few	TRBD1	TRBJ2-7	CASRVGQGITGEQYF	TGCGCCAGCAGGGTCGGACAGGGTATAACGGGCGAGCAGTACTTC
TRBV28	few	TRBD1	TRBJ1-1	CASSPPTRQGGGEAFF	TGTGCCAGCAGCCCCCCCACGCGACAGGGCGGGGGTGAAGCTTTCTTT
TRBV18	.	.	TRBJ1-5	CASSPKGDQPQHF	TGTGCCAGCTCACCAAAGGGAGACCAGCCCCAGCATTTT
TRBV6-1	.	.	TRBJ2-3	CASSEAALRTQYF	TGTGCCAGCAGCGAGGCCGCCCTTCGTACGCAGTATTTT
TRBV4-2	.	TRBD2	TRBJ2-5	CASSQERGWAGGQETQYF	TGTGCCAGCAGCCAAGAGAGAGGGTGGGCGGGGGGACAAGAGACCCAGTACTTC
TRBV29-1	.	TRBD1	TRBJ2-7	CSVEGGAGTGLYEQYF	TGCAGCGTTGAGGGGGGGGCCGGGACAGGGCTTTACGAGCAGTACTTC
TRBV10-1	few	.	TRBJ1-3	CASSESTWDTIYF	TGCGCCAGCAGTGAGTCGACTTGGGACACCATATATTTT
TRBV2	.	.	TRBJ1-5	CASRVQGHQPQHF	TGTGCCAGCAGGGTCCAGGGCCATCAGCCCCAGCATTTT
TRBV5-1	.	TRBD1	TRBJ2-3	CASSLRRGQGATDTQYF	TGCGCCAGCAGCTTGAGGAGGGGACAGGGGGCCACAGATACGCAGTATTTT
TRBV9	.	.	TRBJ1-2	CASGQTETNYGYTF	TGTGCCAGCGGGCAGACGGAAACTAACTATGGCTACACCTTC
TRBV5-1	.	TRBD1	TRBJ1-1	CASTRTGGGTEAFF	TGCGCCAGCACCCGGACAGGTGGAGGCACTGAAGCTTTCTTT
TRBV2	.	TRBD1	TRBJ2-2	CASSRTGRDTGELFF	TGTGCCAGCAGCCGGACAGGGCGGGACACCGGGGAGCTGTTTTTT
TRBV27	.	.	TRBJ2-7	CASSFGQSYEQYF	TGTGCCAGCAGTTTTGGACAGTCCTACGAGCAGTACTTC
TRBV5-1	.	.	TRBJ1-6	CASSFTGVGSGSPLHF	TGCGCCAGCAGCTTTACCGGGGTAGGGTCGGGTTCACCCCTCCACTTT
TRBV7-6	.	.	TRBJ2-1	CASSLPQKEQFF	TGTGCCAGCAGCTTACCCCAAAAGGAGCAGTTCTTC
TRBV19	.	.	TRBJ2-5	CASRPSTVPVETQYF	TGTGCCAGTAGACCCTCGACAGTCCCCGTGGAGACCCAGTACTTC
TRBV11-2	.	.	TRBJ1-2	CASGENGYTF	TGTGCCAGCGGGGAGAATGGCTACACCTTC
TRBV10-3	.	TRBD1	TRBJ1-4	CATTGGAGEKLFF	TGTGCCACTACAGGGGGCGCGGGTGAAAAACTGTTTTTT
TRBV7-3	.	.	TRBJ1-1	CASSPSWGLTEAFF	TGTGCCAGCAGCCCCAGTTGGGGGCTCACTGAAGCTTTCTTT
TRBV9	.	.	TRBJ2-3	CASSVGGGGEGDTQYF	TGTGCCAGCAGCGTAGGAGGAGGGGGGGAAGGGGATACGCAGTATTTT
TRBV2	.	.	TRBJ2-7	CASSDMRFPYEQYF	TGTGCCAGCAGTGACATGAGGTTCCCCTACGAGCAGTACTTC
TRBV6-5	.	.	TRBJ1-1	CASSPPGRVNTEAFF	TGTGCCAGCAGTCCCCCAGGGAGGGTGAACACTGAAGCTTTCTTT
TRBV6-6	.	.	TRBJ2-2	CATRPGGGTGELFF	TGTGCCACTCGCCCCGGGGGCGGGACCGGGGAGCTGTTTTTT
TRBV7-9	few	.	TRBJ1-2	CASSLLGSDYGYTF	TGTGCCAGCAGCTTATTAGGATCAGATTATGGCTACACCTTC
TRBV6-4	few	.	TRBJ2-3	CASSDIKWPDTQYF	TGTGCCAGCAGTGATATCAAGTGGCCAGATACGCAGTATTTT
TRBV28	.	TRBD2	TRBJ2-7	CASSLDGGTFEQYF	TGTGCCAGCAGTTTAGACGGGGGGACCTTCGAGCAGTACTTC
TRBV5-4	.	TRBD2	TRBJ2-2	CASSLVGGGPTGELFF	TGTGCCAGCAGCTTGGTGGGCGGGGGGCCCACCGGGGAGCTGTTTTTT
TRBV6-5	.	.	TRBJ1-2	CASTRGLSANGYTF	TGTGCCAGCACTCGGGGACTCTCCGCAAATGGCTACACCTTC
TRBV4-1	.	TRBD2	TRBJ2-7	CASSHPGPSAGGGYEQYF	TGCGCCAGCAGCCACCCCGGTCCCTCAGCGGGGGGCGGGTACGAGCAGTACTTC
TRBV4-2	.	.	TRBJ2-7	CASSQTSGPAPYEQYF	TGTGCCAGCAGCCAAACCTCGGGACCCGCCCCATACGAGCAGTACTTC
TRBV30	.	.	TRBJ1-1	CAWTKGNTEAFF	TGTGCCTGGACCAAAGGGAACACTGAAGCTTTCTTT
TRBV28	.	.	TRBJ1-2	CASRLGGYGYTF	TGTGCCAGCCGATTGGGGGGCTATGGCTACACCTTC
TRBV15	.	TRBD1	TRBJ2-5	CATSIQTGGPETQYF	TGTGCCACCAGCATCCAGACAGGGGGTCCAGAGACCCAGTACTTC
TRBV6-1	.	TRBD1	TRBJ2-7	CASSEGQGAYEQYF	TGTGCCAGCAGTGAAGGACAGGGGGCCTACGAGCAGTACTTC
TRBV4-1	.	.	TRBJ1-2	CASSQDRGNVPRNYGYTF	TGCGCCAGCAGCCAAGATCGGGGGAATGTCCCGAGGAACTATGGCTACACCTTC
TRBV6-6	.	TRBD1	TRBJ1-4	CASSFRQGAYEKLFF	TGTGCCAGCAGTTTCCGACAGGGGGCATATGAAAAACTGTTTTTT